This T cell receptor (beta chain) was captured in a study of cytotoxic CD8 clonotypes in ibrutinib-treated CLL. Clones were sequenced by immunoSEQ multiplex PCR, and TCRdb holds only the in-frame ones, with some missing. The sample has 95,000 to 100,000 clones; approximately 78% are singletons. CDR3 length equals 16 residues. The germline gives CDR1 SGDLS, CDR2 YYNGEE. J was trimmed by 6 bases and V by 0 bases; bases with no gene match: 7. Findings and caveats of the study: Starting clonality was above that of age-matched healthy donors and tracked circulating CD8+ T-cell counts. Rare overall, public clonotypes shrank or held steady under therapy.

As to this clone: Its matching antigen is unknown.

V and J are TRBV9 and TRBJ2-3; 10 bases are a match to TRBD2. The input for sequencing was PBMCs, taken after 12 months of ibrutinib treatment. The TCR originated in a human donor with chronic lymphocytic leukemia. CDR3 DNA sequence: TGTGCCAGCAGCGTAGAGTCAGCGGGGGGGCGTGATACGCAGTATTTT. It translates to CASSVESAGGRDTQYF. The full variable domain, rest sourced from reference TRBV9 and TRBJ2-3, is DSGVTQTPKHLITATGQRVTLRCSPRSGDLSVYWYQQSLDQGLQFLIQYYNGEERAKGNILERFSAQQFPDLHSELNLSSLELGDSALYFCASSVESAGGRDTQYFGPGTRLTVL.